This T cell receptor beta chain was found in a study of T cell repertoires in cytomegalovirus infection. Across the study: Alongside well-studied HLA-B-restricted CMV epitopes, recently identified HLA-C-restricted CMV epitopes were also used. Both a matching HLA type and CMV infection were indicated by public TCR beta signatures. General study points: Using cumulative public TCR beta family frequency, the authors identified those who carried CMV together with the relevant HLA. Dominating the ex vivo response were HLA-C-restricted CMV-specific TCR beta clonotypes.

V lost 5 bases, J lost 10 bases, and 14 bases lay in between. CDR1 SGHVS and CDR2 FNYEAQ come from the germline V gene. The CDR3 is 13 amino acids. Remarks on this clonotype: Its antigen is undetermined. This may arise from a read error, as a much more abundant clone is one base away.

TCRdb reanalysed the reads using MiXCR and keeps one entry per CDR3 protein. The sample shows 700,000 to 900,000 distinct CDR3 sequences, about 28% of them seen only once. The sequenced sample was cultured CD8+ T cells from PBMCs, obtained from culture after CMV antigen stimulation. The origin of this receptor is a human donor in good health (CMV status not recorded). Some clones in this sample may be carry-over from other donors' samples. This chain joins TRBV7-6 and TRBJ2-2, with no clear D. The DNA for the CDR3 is TGTGCCAGCAGCGACGACCGGGCCGAGGAGCTGTTTTTT. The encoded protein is CASSDDRAEELFF.